The present T cell receptor beta chain was sequenced within a study of shared clonotypes between healthy human individuals. Germline CDR1 and CDR2: LNHNV and YYDKDF (reference sequence). Trimming took off 5 bases at V and 3 bases at J, with 13 bases between the two ends. The CDR3 covers 15 residues. Selected positively for CCR7 and CD45RO-negative, naive CD8 cells excluded terminally differentiated effector memory CD45RA+ cells. Donation came from healthy HIV-negative adults that had no recent acute infections or vaccinations. At a deep level, the assay was run. Sorted-subset replicate PCRs used 150 to 200 ng of genomic DNA. This amount corresponded to about 30,000 T cell genomes. This table comes from immunoSEQ multiplex PCR, and its TCRdb copy is limited to in-frame clones, with some not included. The data contain about 1.9 million clones, around 93% of them seen just once; the ten biggest clones take up 1.5% to 2%.

As concerns this clone: The antigen remains unidentified.

The study's findings and limits: Among non-shared clonotypes, generation probabilities were lower than among those shared by all four donors.

The sample was naive CD8+ T cells from PBMCs. The clonotype was recovered from a man aged 18 to 30 in good health. Some clones in this sample may be carry-over from other donors' samples. This sequence joins TRBV15 and TRBJ1-4; no clear D. As DNA, the CDR3 is TGTGCCACCAGCCTGAGGGAGGGAGCTAATGAAAAACTGTTTTTT. This gives the protein CATSLREGANEKLFF.